Listed here are 29 T cell receptor beta chains from one sample, sequenced in a study of cytomegalovirus exposure and HLA in healthy donors (dated by TCRdb to between 2016 and 2019). Library construction relied on the immunoSEQ multiplex PCR assay. For the multiplex PCR, a mixture combining 60 forward primers for TCR Vbeta segments and 13 reverse primers for TCR Jbeta segments was used. The table comes from immuneACCESS by way of TCRdb, which keeps in-frame sequences with V and J called. Part of the clones is missing from these tables; in studies checked, under half for an unresolved V gene and the rest for unknown reasons. The sample's records list 93,000 or so clones. 3% to 3.5% of the sample belongs to the ten largest clones. Sequences were obtained from PBMCs. The source is a man aged 35 to 55 in good health and CMV-seronegative.

The V call is TRBV11-2, the J call TRBJ2-1; 7 positions agree with TRBD1. Unmatched junction bases numbered 4, after V lost 5 bases and J lost 0 bases. The germline V gene encodes CDR1 SGHAT and CDR2 FQNNGV. The CDR3 spans 15 residues. CDR3 sequence reads: CASSLRQGSYNEQFF. The CDR3 nucleotides read TGTGCCAGCAGCCTCCGACAGGGCTCCTACAATGAGCAGTTCTTC. Full variable domain (missing parts from reference TRBV11-2 and TRBJ2-1): EAGVAQSPRYKIIEKRQSVAFWCNPISGHATLYWYQQILGQGPKLLIQFQNNGVVDDSQLPKDRFSAERLKGVDSTLKIQPAKLEDSAVYLCASSLRQGSYNEQFFGPGTRLTVL.

The chain links TRBV29-1 to TRBJ2-3; 10 bases are a match to TRBD2. Germline trimming cut 8 bases from V and 6 bases from J; bases unmatched to any gene: 11. The CDR3 sequence is 14 residues long. Germline loops: CDR1 SQVTM, CDR2 ANQGSEA. The CDR3 spells CSFRGTSAPDTQYF. CDR3 nucleotides: TGCAGCTTCCGAGGGACTAGCGCCCCTGATACGCAGTATTTT.

The CDR3 is CASSLGGPAYEQYF. The CDR3 bases are TGTGCCAGCAGCTTAGGGGGGCCCGCCTACGAGCAGTACTTC. The chain uses TRBV7-2 and TRBJ2-7, with D maybe TRBD1 (6 bases). The CDR3 has 14 residues. V dropped 1 base and J dropped 2 bases, with 9 bases sitting between them. Germline CDR1 is SGHTA and CDR2 is FQGNSA.

The rearrangement uses TRBV5-4 and TRBJ2-7, with D tentatively TRBD2 (6 bases). Trimming stripped 0 bases from V and 7 bases from J, with 11 bases between. The CDR3 totals 13 residues. Germline V CDR1 and CDR2: SGHNT, YYREEE (reference sequence). The CDR3 spells CASSLARAGEQYF. DNA of the CDR3: TGTGCCAGCAGCTTGGCCCGGGCGGGAGAGCAGTACTTC. The whole variable domain, remainder taken from reference TRBV5-4 and TRBJ2-7, is ETGVTQSPTHLIKTRGQQVTLRCSSQSGHNTVSWYQQALGQGPQFIFQYYREEENGRGNFPPRFSGLQFPNYSSELNVNALELDDSALYLCASSLARAGEQYFGPGTRLTVT.

J is TRBJ2-3 and V is TRBV5-1, with a weak D call TRBD1 (6 bases). Trimming took off 0 bases at V and 1 base at J, with 9 bases between the two ends. Germline assignment: CDR1 SGHRS and CDR2 YFSETQ. The CDR3 is 15 residues long. CDR3 DNA: TGCGCCAGCAGCTTGGGGGGGCGAGGCACAGATACGCAGTATTTT. Amino acids: CASSLGGRGTDTQYF.

The rearrangement uses TRBV9 and TRBJ2-3; a weak D match, TRBD2 (5 bases). V lost 0 bases and J 1 base, leaving 9 bases between the germline ends. Germline CDR1 is SGDLS and CDR2 is YYNGEE. CDR3 size: 15 residues. This CDR3 is CASSVDGVGTDTQYF. The CDR3 bases are TGTGCCAGCAGCGTAGACGGGGTCGGCACAGATACGCAGTATTTT.

The rearrangement uses TRBV7-9 and TRBJ2-7; D might be TRBD1 (5 bases). Germline CDR1 is SEHNR and CDR2 is FQNEAQ (reference sequence). The CDR3 length is 13 residues. Trimming removed 5 bases at V and 4 bases at J, with 12 bases between. Written as DNA, the CDR3 is TGTGCCAGCAGCCCAGGGTCCGGGTACGAGCAGTACTTC. Translated: CASSPGSGYEQYF. Full variable domain (rest looked up from reference TRBV7-9 and TRBJ2-7): DTGVSQNPRHKITKRGQNVTFRCDPISEHNRLYWYRQTLGQGPEFLTYFQNEAQLEKSRLLSDRFSAERPKGSFSTLEIQRTEQGDSAMYLCASSPGSGYEQYFGPGTRLTVT.

The chain carries TRBV7-9 and TRBJ1-1, with D possibly TRBD1 on 5 matching bases. The V and J ends lost 5 bases and 3 bases respectively, with 13 bases between them. Germline V CDR1 and CDR2: SEHNR, FQNEAQ (reference sequence). There are 14 residues in the CDR3. The CDR3, as DNA: TGTGCCAGCAGCCCCCCGGGGGGTCACACTGAAGCTTTCTTT. Translating gives CASSPPGGHTEAFF.

The V gene is TRBV5-4, the J gene TRBJ2-5; 9 bases align to TRBD1. The trim removed 4 bases at V and 2 bases at J, leaving 3 bases unmatched. CDR1 and CDR2 from the germline V gene are SGHNT and YYREEE (reference sequence). There are 14 residues in the CDR3. CDR3 residues: CASSLGTGQETQYF. In DNA form, the CDR3 reads TGTGCCAGCAGCCTCGGGACAGGGCAAGAGACCCAGTACTTC.

The gene calls are TRBV27 and TRBJ1-1, with D unresolved. Germline V CDR1 and CDR2: MNHEY, SMNVEV (reference sequence). This CDR3 region has 15 residues. Trimming stripped 6 bases from V and 5 bases from J, with 19 bases between. In nucleotides, the CDR3 is TGTGCCAGCAGCCTTTGGCCTCTCGGGAGGACTGAAGCTTTCTTT. Protein: CASSLWPLGRTEAFF.

The rearrangement joins TRBV7-2 to TRBJ2-7; TRBD1 agrees at 8 bases. This CDR3 comprises 15 residues. With V trimmed by 6 bases and J by 2 bases, 9 bases remained unmatched. CDR1 and CDR2 (germline): SGHTA, FQGNSA. CDR3 nucleotides: TGTGCCAGCAGACTTTTCGGGACAGGCACCTACGAGCAGTACTTC. Its translation: CASRLFGTGTYEQYF.

The chain joins TRBV28 to TRBJ1-4; possible D gene TRBD1, 5 bases. V was pared by 6 bases and J by 2 bases, with 7 bases between. CDR3 length: 13 residues. Looked up from germline, CDR1 is MDHEN and CDR2 is SYDVKM. Written as DNA, the CDR3 is TGTGCCAGCAGGGACACCACTAATGAAAAACTGTTTTTT. Its protein product is CASRDTTNEKLFF.

The rearrangement uses TRBV28 and TRBJ1-2; D is possibly TRBD1 (5 bases). Germline V gene lookup returns CDR1 MDHEN and CDR2 SYDVKM. The CDR3 runs 13 residues. Trimming cost V 4 bases and J 8 bases, with 14 bases left between them. The CDR3: CASSSQGYWGYTF. CDR3 bases: TGTGCCAGCAGTTCTCAGGGATATTGGGGCTACACCTTC.

The chain uses TRBV2 and TRBJ2-1, with TRBD1 matching 11 bases. Unmatched junction bases numbered 3, after V lost 7 bases and J lost 7 bases. The length of the CDR3 is 13 residues. Germline values: CDR1 SNHLY, CDR2 FYNNEI. The CDR3 region is CASTGTGGNEQFF. The CDR3, as DNA: TGTGCCAGCACCGGGACAGGGGGGAATGAGCAGTTCTTC.

The chain combines TRBV28 with TRBJ1-2, with 8 bases matching TRBD1. Trimming took 5 bases from V and 8 from J; bases not matched to a gene: 4. This CDR3 is built from 12 residues. From germline, CDR1 is MDHEN and CDR2 SYDVKM. CDR3 residues: CASSGTGRGYTF. Written as DNA, the CDR3 is TGTGCCAGCAGTGGGACAGGACGCGGCTACACCTTC.

The chain links TRBV7-2 to TRBJ2-3; 10 positions agree with TRBD1. The trim removed 5 bases at V and 8 bases at J, leaving 10 bases unmatched. From germline, CDR1 is SGHTA and CDR2 FQGNSA. The CDR3 sequence is 15 residues long. CDR3 nucleotide sequence: TGTGCCAGCAGCCCCGGGACAGGGGCTTATGGTACGCAGTATTTT. Its translation is CASSPGTGAYGTQYF.

The chain recombines TRBV2 with TRBJ2-5; the match to TRBD1 covers 10 bases. V trimming: 8 bases; J trimming: 5 bases; junction bases outside the gene matches: 11. The CDR3 totals 15 residues. Looked up from germline, CDR1 is SNHLY and CDR2 is FYNNEI. DNA of the CDR3: TGTGCCAGCGGCCGGGACAGGGGTGACGGGGAGACCCAGTACTTC. Its translation is CASGRDRGDGETQYF.

CDR3 loop: CASSLVASPKFF. In nucleotides, the CDR3 is TGTGCCAGCAGCTTAGTGGCTTCCCCCAAGTTCTTC. The J gene is TRBJ2-1, the V gene TRBV7-2; D remains unclear. Germline CDR1 reads SGHTA; CDR2 reads FQGNSA. V shed 1 base and J shed 14 bases, with 12 bases lying between them. CDR3 length: 12 residues. Together with reference TRBV7-2 and TRBJ2-1, the CDR3 gives the full variable domain: GAGVSQSPSNKVTEKGKDVELRCDPISGHTALYWYRQSLGQGLEFLIYFQGNSAPDKSGLPSDRFSAERTGGSVSTLTIQRTQQEDSAVYLCASSLVASPKFFGPGTRLTVL.

The J gene is TRBJ1-5, the V gene TRBV6-1, with D hard to call. Germline CDR1 reads MNHNS; CDR2 reads SASEGT. This CDR3 has 18 amino acids. V was clipped by 2 bases and J by 0 bases, with 17 bases between them. CDR3 bases: TGTGCCAGCAGTGAAATTAACCAGATTCTTTATAGCAATCAGCCCCAGCATTTT. Translated: CASSEINQILYSNQPQHF.

The gene calls are TRBV9 and TRBJ2-7; the match to TRBD2 covers 7 bases. The CDR3 loop spans 16 amino acids. V trimming: 0 bases; J trimming: 2 bases; junction bases outside the gene matches: 8. Germline-derived CDR1 and CDR2 are SGDLS and YYNGEE. The chain's CDR3 is CASSVADGGTAYEQYF. The DNA for the CDR3 is TGTGCCAGCAGCGTAGCGGACGGGGGGACCGCCTACGAGCAGTACTTC.

V gene TRBV7-9 combines with J gene TRBJ1-1, with 7 bases lining up with TRBD1. Per the germline V gene, CDR1 is SEHNR and CDR2 is FQNEAQ (reference sequence). Trimming removed 2 bases from V and 6 bases from J; junction bases left unmatched: 3. CDR3 length: 13 residues. The CDR3 nucleotides read TGTGCCAGCAGCTTAACAGGGGACGCTGAAGCTTTCTTT. Translation gives CASSLTGDAEAFF.

The gene calls are TRBV2 and TRBJ1-6; D is perhaps TRBD1 (5 bases). Germline V lookup: CDR1 SNHLY, CDR2 FYNNEI. The CDR3 spans 17 residues. Trimming removed 6 bases from V and 0 bases from J, with 15 bases in between. This CDR3 reads CASRPSRGSSYNSPLHF. The CDR3 nucleotides read TGTGCCAGCAGGCCTAGCCGGGGGAGCTCCTATAATTCACCCCTCCACTTT.

J is TRBJ2-5 and V is TRBV28; a weak D match, TRBD2 (6 bases). Trimming cost V 8 bases and J 3 bases, with 19 bases left between them. The CDR3 has 15 residues. The germline CDR1 and CDR2 sequences are MDHEN and SYDVKM. The CDR3 loop is CASLGVSRTKETQYF. For the CDR3, the DNA is TGTGCCAGCTTGGGGGTCAGTAGGACTAAAGAGACCCAGTACTTC.

The chain is built from TRBV9 and TRBJ1-6; D gene uncertain. Germline lookup yields CDR1 SGDLS and CDR2 YYNGEE. V was trimmed by 7 bases and J by 3 bases, leaving 8 bases between them. The CDR3 loop spans 13 amino acids. The CDR3 nucleotides are TGTGCCAGCGGGAGGGACTATAATTCACCCCTCCACTTT. Protein product: CASGRDYNSPLHF.

This chain joins TRBV28 and TRBJ2-7; the match to TRBD2 covers 11 bases. This CDR3 has 14 amino acids. The V gene end was trimmed by 7 bases and the J gene end by 0 bases; junction bases not matched to a gene: 2. Germline V gene sequence: CDR1 MDHEN, CDR2 SYDVKM. CDR3 residues: CASKLAGDSYEQYF. The CDR3 region has the DNA TGTGCCAGCAAACTAGCGGGAGACTCCTACGAGCAGTACTTC.

V gene TRBV15 combines with J gene TRBJ1-1, with unresolved D. CDR1 and CDR2 (germline): LNHNV, YYDKDF (reference sequence). V lost 2 bases, J lost 6 bases, and 13 bases lay in between. The CDR3 is made up of 14 amino acids. The DNA for the CDR3 is TGTGCCACCAGCAGACCGGGGTTTGGGTCTGAAGCTTTCTTT. It is translated as CATSRPGFGSEAFF. The complete variable domain, with remaining parts taken from reference TRBV15 and TRBJ1-1, reads DAMVIQNPRYQVTQFGKPVTLSCSQTLNHNVMYWYQQKSSQAPKLLFHYYDKDFNNEADTPDNFQSRRPNTSFCFLDIRSPGLGDTAMYLCATSRPGFGSEAFFGQGTRLTVV.

The gene calls are TRBV7-2 and TRBJ2-7; D might be TRBD2 (5 bases). Germline CDR1 is SGHTA and CDR2 is FQGNSA. This CDR3 comprises 13 residues. Trimming pared 5 bases from V and 7 bases from J, leaving 15 bases between. CDR3 nucleotides: TGTGCCAGCAGCCACCCGGACCGGGGAGAGCAGTACTTC. Translating gives CASSHPDRGEQYF.

V gene TRBV6-1 combines with J gene TRBJ1-2; the D gene is possibly TRBD1 (6 bases). CDR3 size: 15 residues. CDR1 is MNHNS and CDR2 is SASEGT in the germline V gene. Trimming pared 4 bases from V and 1 base from J, leaving 13 bases between. In nucleotides, the CDR3 is TGTGCCAGCAGTGTTACAGGGCTTTATAACTATGGCTACACCTTC. Its protein product is CASSVTGLYNYGYTF.

This chain links TRBV5-5 with TRBJ2-2; 8 positions match TRBD1. CDR3 length equals 16 residues. After removal of 6 bases from V and 4 bases from J, the junction contained 11 bases not matched to a gene. From germline, CDR1 is SGHKS and CDR2 YYEKEE (reference sequence). Here the CDR3 reads CASTSTNRGSTGELFF. Written as DNA, the CDR3 is TGTGCCAGCACCTCAACCAACAGGGGGTCCACCGGGGAGCTGTTTTTT. Based on the CDR3 plus reference TRBV5-5 and TRBJ2-2, the full variable domain is DAGVTQSPTHLIKTRGQQVTLRCSPISGHKSVSWYQQVLGQGPQFIFQYYEKEERGRGNFPDRFSARQFPNYSSELNVNALLLGDSALYLCASTSTNRGSTGELFFGEGSRLTVL.